The 29 T cell receptor beta chains reported below all come from one sample, sequenced in a study of response to subunit inactivated influenza vaccine. One entry per CDR3 protein, called by TCRdb with MiXCR from the RT-PCR reads. Here the sample spans roughly 700,000 distinct CDR3 sequences, 15% to 19% being singletons. The sequenced sample was PBMCs from blood, obtained roughly 12 days after vaccination. The receptors stem from a man in his fifties or sixties who received an inactivated influenza vaccine.

This clonotype was detected a few times. The V gene is TRBV2, the J gene TRBJ2-7; possible D gene TRBD1, 6 bases. Germline loops: CDR1 SNHLY, CDR2 FYNNEI. The CDR3 has 13 residues. Trimming left V 3 bases short and J 4 bases short, with 10 bases between. The CDR3 loop reads CASSDARGYEQYF. CDR3 bases: TGTGCCAGCAGTGACGCCAGGGGTTACGAGCAGTACTTC.

This clonotype was recorded a few times. V usage is TRBV20-1 and J usage is TRBJ2-7; D is uncertain. Germline V gene sequence: CDR1 DFQATT, CDR2 SNEGSKA (reference sequence). Deletions cut 3 bases from V and 2 bases from J, with 5 bases between. The CDR3 has 11 amino acids. The CDR3 loop is CSASDPYEQYF. The CDR3 nucleotides read TGCAGTGCTAGTGACCCCTACGAGCAGTACTTC.

The chain uses TRBV18 and TRBJ2-5, with D perhaps being TRBD1 or TRBD2 (5 bases each). The CDR3 extends over 13 amino acids. From germline, CDR1 is KGHSH and CDR2 LQKENI. V lost 6 bases to trimming and J lost 4 bases, with 12 bases between them. The CDR3 DNA reads as TGTGCCAGCTCCCGGTGGGACCTAGAGACCCAGTACTTC. Its translation is CASSRWDLETQYF.

The table lists this clonotype with a few counts. The J gene is TRBJ1-5, the V gene TRBV7-2; TRBD1 might be the D (6 bases). V lost 1 base to trimming and J lost 6 bases, with 10 bases between them. Germline V lookup: CDR1 SGHTA, CDR2 FQGNSA. The CDR3 contains 14 residues. This CDR3 is CASSLEGGRQPQHF. In nucleotides, the CDR3 is TGTGCCAGCAGCTTAGAAGGGGGACGTCAGCCCCAGCATTTT.

The chain is built from TRBV7-9 and TRBJ1-1, with TRBD1 as a possible D gene (5 bases). In germline, CDR1 is SEHNR, CDR2 FQNEAQ (reference sequence). The V end lost 5 bases, the J end lost 6 bases, and 13 bases lay between the germline ends. This CDR3 contains 13 residues. The CDR3 here is CASSGIQGAEAFF. CDR3 nucleotide sequence: TGTGCCAGCAGCGGGATCCAGGGCGCTGAAGCTTTCTTT.

The chain links TRBV27 to TRBJ2-7; a weak D match, TRBD1 (6 bases). This CDR3 has 17 amino acids. V dropped 4 bases and J dropped 3 bases, with 22 bases sitting between them. Germline CDR1 reads MNHEY; CDR2 reads SMNVEV (reference sequence). CDR3 coding DNA: TGTGCCAGCAGTTGGGGGTTGGCAGGGGCGAATATCTACGAGCAGTACTTC. Translated: CASSWGLAGANIYEQYF.

V usage is TRBV28 and J usage is TRBJ2-7; 9 positions agree with TRBD2. J lost 4 bases, V lost 4 bases, and 5 bases had no gene match. This CDR3 has 14 amino acids. The germline CDR1 and CDR2 sequences are MDHEN and SYDVKM. CDR3 sequence (DNA): TGTGCCAGCAGTTCGGCTAGCGGGACGTACGAGCAGTACTTC. Translated, it gives CASSSASGTYEQYF. Full variable domain (remainder filled in from reference TRBV28 and TRBJ2-7): DVKVTQSSRYLVKRTGEKVFLECVQDMDHENMFWYRQDPGLGLRLIYFSYDVKMKEKGDIPEGYSVSREKKERFSLILESASTNQTSMYLCASSSASGTYEQYFGPGTRLTVT.

This clonotype occurred many times. The chain combines TRBV20-1 with TRBJ2-5, with D perhaps matching TRBD1 (6 bases). Trimming removed 2 bases at V and 0 bases at J, with 10 bases between. Germline loops: CDR1 DFQATT, CDR2 SNEGSKA (reference sequence). This CDR3 is built from 14 residues. In DNA, the CDR3 is TGCAGTGCTAGAAGGGACATGTACCAAGAGACCCAGTACTTC. Translating gives CSARRDMYQETQYF.

About this clonotype: A read error may explain this, as a much larger clone is one base away. The chain combines TRBV24-1 with TRBJ1-1; D is uncertain. Germline V gives CDR1 KGHDR, CDR2 SFDVKD. The CDR3 runs 12 residues. V shed 7 bases and J shed 0 bases, with 5 bases lying between them. CDR3 in DNA: TGTGCCACCAGAGGGATGAACACTGAAGCTTTCTTT. As protein: CATRGMNTEAFF.

This clonotype occurred a few times. V and J are TRBV6-2 or TRBV6-3 and TRBJ2-2; D gene uncertain. V was cut by 2 bases and J by 9 bases, with 10 bases left in between. Germline values: CDR1 MNHEY, CDR2 SVGEGT. CDR3 size: 13 residues. The CDR3 loop is CASSYNDIRELFF. CDR3 DNA: TGTGCCAGCAGTTACAACGATATCCGGGAGCTGTTTTTT.

This clonotype was observed many times. The J gene is TRBJ2-1, the V gene TRBV12-3 or TRBV12-4, with D possibly TRBD2 on 5 matching bases. The CDR3 covers 13 residues. Trimming shortened V by 4 bases and J by 9 bases, and 13 bases separated the two germline ends. This CDR3 is CASSSPGRGEQFF. The CDR3 DNA is TGTGCCAGCAGTTCTCCCGGACGGGGTGAGCAGTTCTTC.

This clonotype was seen a few times. The rearrangement links TRBV7-2 to TRBJ1-2, with a weak D call TRBD1 (5 bases). The CDR3 has 20 amino acids. Trimming removed 0 bases at V and 0 bases at J, with 23 bases between. Germline V CDR1 and CDR2: SGHTA, FQGNSA. CDR3 sequence reads: CASSLALGGAAVSSNYGYTF. CDR3 bases: TGTGCCAGCAGCTTAGCGCTCGGTGGGGCGGCCGTTTCCTCTAACTATGGCTACACCTTC.

This sequence joins TRBV27 and TRBJ2-1; 9 bases are a match to TRBD1. The CDR3 has 15 amino acids. The germline CDR1 and CDR2 sequences are MNHEY and SMNVEV (reference sequence). V lost 7 bases and J lost 5; bases outside the gene matches: 9. The CDR3 DNA is TGTGCCAGCACCCTGACAGGGGGTGACGACAATGAGCAGTTCTTC. Encoded protein: CASTLTGGDDNEQFF.

Only a few counts were recorded for this clonotype. V and J are TRBV12-3 or TRBV12-4 and TRBJ1-1, with TRBD1 identical over 7 bases. The CDR3 consists of 17 residues. With 2 bases clipped from V and 2 bases from J, the junction kept 11 bases outside the gene matches. The CDR3 is CASSLSARGLLNTEAFF. The DNA for the CDR3 is TGTGCCAGCAGTTTATCGGCGAGGGGGCTGTTAAACACTGAAGCTTTCTTT.

This chain connects TRBV4-2 to TRBJ2-1; D call uncertain. The germline gives CDR1 LGHNA, CDR2 YNFKEQ. V lost 4 bases and J lost 6, with 13 bases in between. The CDR3 length is 14 residues. The CDR3 nucleotides are TGTGCCAGCAGCCCCGGCCTCCTCTGCAATGAGCAGTTCTTC. This gives the protein CASSPGLLCNEQFF.

The V and J genes are TRBV2 and TRBJ2-2, with D tentatively TRBD1 (6 bases). Trimming cost V 4 bases and J 5 bases, with 11 bases left between them. The CDR3 extends over 14 amino acids. CDR1 and CDR2 (germline): SNHLY, FYNNEI. The CDR3 DNA sequence: TGTGCCAGCAGTGTAACACAGGGAACCGGGGAGCTGTTTTTT. It specifies CASSVTQGTGELFF.

The rearrangement uses TRBV7-9 and TRBJ2-7; D possibly corresponds to TRBD2 (5 bases). Germline values: CDR1 SEHNR, CDR2 FQNEAQ (reference sequence). The CDR3 runs 15 residues. V was cut by 5 bases and J by 4 bases, with 18 bases left in between. The CDR3 protein is CASSPGGGRWYEQYF. The DNA of the CDR3 is TGTGCCAGCAGCCCAGGAGGCGGTCGATGGTACGAGCAGTACTTC.

This clonotype came up many times. V usage is TRBV11-2 and J usage is TRBJ2-4, with D hard to call. Germline V gene sequence: CDR1 SGHAT, CDR2 FQNNGV. The ends were cut back, 0 bases at V and 3 bases at J, with 18 bases in the middle. The CDR3 consists of 18 residues. The CDR3 DNA reads as TGTGCCAGCAGCTTAGATCAGTGGCAGGATCCGGTCAAAAACATTCAGTACTTC. Its protein is CASSLDQWQDPVKNIQYF.

As DNA, the CDR3 is TGTGCCAGCAGCCAAAGCGGGATCACAGATACGCAGTATTTT. This sequence encodes CASSQSGITDTQYF. The chain links TRBV4-2 to TRBJ2-3; TRBD2 matches at 7 bases. J lost 2 bases, V lost 2 bases, and 1 base had no gene match. The CDR3 spans 14 residues. The germline V gene encodes CDR1 LGHNA and CDR2 YNFKEQ.

This clonotype has ten or more counts. The chain carries TRBV7-2 and TRBJ2-7; the D call may be TRBD1 or TRBD2 (5 bases each). This CDR3 has 15 amino acids. CDR1 SGHTA and CDR2 FQGNSA come from the germline V gene. V dropped 2 bases and J dropped 1 base, with 12 bases sitting between them. DNA for the CDR3: TGTGCCAGCAGCTTAAGAGGGCAGGGATCCTACGAGCAGTACTTC. Translated, it gives CASSLRGQGSYEQYF.

The rearrangement joins TRBV5-1 to TRBJ1-2, with TRBD1 as a possible D gene (5 bases). CDR1 is SGHRS, CDR2 YFSETQ, per germline. The length of the CDR3 is 16 residues. V was shortened by 0 bases and J by 2 bases, with 14 bases between the two germline ends. The CDR3 loop is CASSLGGRFTNYGYTF. Here the CDR3 DNA reads TGCGCCAGCAGCTTGGGGGGCAGGTTTACGAACTATGGCTACACCTTC. The whole variable domain, remainder taken from reference TRBV5-1 and TRBJ1-2, is KAGVTQTPRYLIKTRGQQVTLSCSPISGHRSVSWYQQTPGQGLQFLFEYFSETQRNKGNFPGRFSGRQFSNSRSEMNVSTLELGDSALYLCASSLGGRFTNYGYTFGSGTRLTVV.

A few counts support this clonotype. This chain uses TRBV20-1 with TRBJ2-2; D unresolved. The CDR3 contains 15 residues. Germline assignment: CDR1 DFQATT and CDR2 SNEGSKA (reference sequence). The germline V and J ends were trimmed by 1 base and 2 bases, with 11 bases remaining between them. This CDR3 reads CSARALVRNTGELFF. The CDR3 DNA follows: TGCAGTGCTAGAGCCCTCGTCAGAAACACCGGGGAGCTGTTTTTT.

The J gene is TRBJ1-1, the V gene TRBV12-3 or TRBV12-4; D is possibly TRBD1 (5 bases). The CDR3 is made up of 15 amino acids. V lost 5 bases and J lost 0, with 13 bases in between. The CDR3, as DNA: TGTGCCAGCAGTACCCGGGACCGGTTGAACACTGAAGCTTTCTTT. Its protein product is CASSTRDRLNTEAFF.

The rearrangement links TRBV27 to TRBJ2-7; maybe TRBD1 (6 bases). This CDR3 has 16 residues. Germline loops: CDR1 MNHEY, CDR2 SMNVEV (reference sequence). V was clipped by 1 base and J by 0 bases, with 13 bases between them. CDR3 residues: CASSLLAGAASYEQYF. The CDR3 nucleotides are TGTGCCAGCAGTTTATTGGCAGGGGCCGCCTCCTACGAGCAGTACTTC.

The rearrangement uses TRBV7-2 and TRBJ2-1; unclear D gene. This CDR3 spans 12 amino acids. Germline V gives CDR1 SGHTA, CDR2 FQGNSA. The V gene lost 6 bases and the J gene lost 9 bases, with 12 bases spanning the gap. The CDR3, as DNA: TGTGCCAGCAGATCTGGCACCCGTGAGCAGTTCTTC. Residues: CASRSGTREQFF.

The chain has TRBV9 and TRBJ1-1; D gene ambiguous. This CDR3 has 14 residues. Looked up from germline, CDR1 is SGDLS and CDR2 is YYNGEE. Between the trimmed V and J ends, which lost 0 bases and 0 bases, there was a span of 6 bases. The CDR3 spells CASSVGVMNTEAFF. The CDR3 nucleotides are TGTGCCAGCAGCGTAGGCGTCATGAACACTGAAGCTTTCTTT.

Ten or more counts support this clonotype. The CDR3 sequence: CSVEVAPWDNEQFF. CDR3 coding DNA: TGCAGCGTTGAAGTAGCGCCTTGGGACAATGAGCAGTTCTTC. The chain recombines TRBV29-1 with TRBJ2-1; tentatively, D is TRBD2 (5 bases). This CDR3 has 14 residues. V shed 1 base and J shed 5 bases, with 12 bases lying between them. Germline V lookup: CDR1 SQVTM, CDR2 ANQGSEA.

This clonotype was observed a handful of times. This sequence joins TRBV15 and TRBJ2-7; 9 bases match TRBD2. This CDR3 has 14 residues. The J segment lost 2 bases and the V segment lost 9 bases, leaving 8 bases of the junction unmatched. Germline CDR1 reads LNHNV; CDR2 reads YYDKDF (reference sequence). The CDR3 coding sequence is TGTGCCACAACCAAAGCGGGGGGCCCCTACGAGCAGTACTTC. Translated, it gives CATTKAGGPYEQYF.

This clonotype has a handful of counts. The CDR3 region is CSVESPQGNGYTF. The CDR3 nucleotides read TGCAGCGTTGAATCCCCACAGGGAAATGGCTACACCTTC. J is TRBJ1-2 and V is TRBV29-1; TRBD1 is a possible D gene (6 bases). The CDR3 extends over 13 amino acids. Germline V gene data show CDR1 as SQVTM and CDR2 as ANQGSEA. V was trimmed by 2 bases and J by 6 bases, leaving 13 bases between them.